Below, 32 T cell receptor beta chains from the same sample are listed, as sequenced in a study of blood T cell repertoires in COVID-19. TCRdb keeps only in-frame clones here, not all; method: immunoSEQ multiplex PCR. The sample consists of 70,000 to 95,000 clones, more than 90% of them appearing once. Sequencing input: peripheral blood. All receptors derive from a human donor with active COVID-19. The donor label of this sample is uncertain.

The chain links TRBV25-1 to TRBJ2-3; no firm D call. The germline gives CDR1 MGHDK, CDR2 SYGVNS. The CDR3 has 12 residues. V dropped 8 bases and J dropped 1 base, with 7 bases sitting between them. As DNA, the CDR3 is TGTGCCAGCGGTACAGGCACAGATACGCAGTATTTT. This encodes CASGTGTDTQYF.

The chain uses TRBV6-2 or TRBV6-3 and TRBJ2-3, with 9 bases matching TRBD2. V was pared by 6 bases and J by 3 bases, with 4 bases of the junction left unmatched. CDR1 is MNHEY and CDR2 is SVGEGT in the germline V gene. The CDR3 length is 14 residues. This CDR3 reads CASSRTSETDTQYF. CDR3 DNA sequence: TGTGCCAGCAGCAGGACTAGCGAGACAGATACGCAGTATTTT.

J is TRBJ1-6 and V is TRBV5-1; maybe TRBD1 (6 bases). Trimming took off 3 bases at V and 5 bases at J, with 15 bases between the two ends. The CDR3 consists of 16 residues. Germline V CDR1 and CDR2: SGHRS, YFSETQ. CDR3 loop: CASSSDNRVNNSPLHF. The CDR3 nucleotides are TGCGCCAGCAGCTCAGACAACAGGGTGAATAATTCACCCCTCCACTTT.

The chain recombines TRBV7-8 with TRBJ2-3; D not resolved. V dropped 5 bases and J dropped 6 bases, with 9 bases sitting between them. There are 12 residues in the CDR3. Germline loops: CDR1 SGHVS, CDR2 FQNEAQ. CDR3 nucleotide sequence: TGTGCCAGCAGCGCAACCGGGGATACGCAGTATTTT. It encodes CASSATGDTQYF.

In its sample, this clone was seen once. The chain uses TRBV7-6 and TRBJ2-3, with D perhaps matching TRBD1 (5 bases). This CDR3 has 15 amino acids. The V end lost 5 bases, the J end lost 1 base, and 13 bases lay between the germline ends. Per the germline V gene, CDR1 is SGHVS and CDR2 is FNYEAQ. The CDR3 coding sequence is TGTGCCAGCAGCCAGGGAAGCCGCGGCACAGATACGCAGTATTTT. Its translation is CASSQGSRGTDTQYF. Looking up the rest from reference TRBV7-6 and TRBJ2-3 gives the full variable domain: GAGVSQSPRYKVTKRGQDVALRCDPISGHVSLYWYRQALGQGPEFLTYFNYEAQQDKSGLPNDRFSAERPEGSISTLTIQRTEQRDSAMYRCASSQGSRGTDTQYFGPGTRLTVL.

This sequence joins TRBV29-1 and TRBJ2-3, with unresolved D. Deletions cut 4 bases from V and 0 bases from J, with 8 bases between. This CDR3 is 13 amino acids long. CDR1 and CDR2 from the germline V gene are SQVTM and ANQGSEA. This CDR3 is CSVVKSSTDTQYF. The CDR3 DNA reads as TGCAGCGTTGTTAAATCTAGCACAGATACGCAGTATTTT.

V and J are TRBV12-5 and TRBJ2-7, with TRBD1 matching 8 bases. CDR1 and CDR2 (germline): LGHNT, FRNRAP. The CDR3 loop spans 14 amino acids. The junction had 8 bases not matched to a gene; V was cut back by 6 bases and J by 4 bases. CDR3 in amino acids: CASGPQTGVYEQYF. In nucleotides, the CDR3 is TGTGCTAGTGGCCCGCAGACAGGGGTATACGAGCAGTACTTC. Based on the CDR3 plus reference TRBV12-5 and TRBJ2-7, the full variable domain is DARVTQTPRHKVTEMGQEVTMRCQPILGHNTVFWYRQTMMQGLELLAYFRNRAPLDDSGMPKDRFSAEMPDATLATLKIQPSEPRDSAVYFCASGPQTGVYEQYFGPGTRLTVT.

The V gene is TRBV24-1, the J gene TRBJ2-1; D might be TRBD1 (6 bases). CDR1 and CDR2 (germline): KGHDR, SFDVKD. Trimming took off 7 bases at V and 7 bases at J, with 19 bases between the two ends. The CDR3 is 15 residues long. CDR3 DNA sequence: TGTGCCACCAGCATCCAGGGGCGAGGGATAAATGAGCAGTTCTTC. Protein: CATSIQGRGINEQFF.

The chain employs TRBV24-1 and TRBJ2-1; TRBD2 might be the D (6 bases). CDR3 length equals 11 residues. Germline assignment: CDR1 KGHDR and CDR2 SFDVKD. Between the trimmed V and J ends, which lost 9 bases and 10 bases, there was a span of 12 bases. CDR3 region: CATRTGREQFF. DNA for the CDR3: TGTGCCACCCGAACGGGGAGGGAGCAGTTCTTC.

CDR3 sequence reads: CASSPPRRSNTGELFF. The CDR3 DNA reads as TGTGCCAGCAGCCCACCTCGTAGAAGTAACACCGGGGAGCTGTTTTTT. The V and J genes are TRBV6-2 or TRBV6-3 and TRBJ2-2; no definite D call. The V end was cut by 6 bases, the J end by 2 bases, with 16 bases between. CDR3 size: 16 residues. Germline V gives CDR1 MNHEY, CDR2 SVGEGT.

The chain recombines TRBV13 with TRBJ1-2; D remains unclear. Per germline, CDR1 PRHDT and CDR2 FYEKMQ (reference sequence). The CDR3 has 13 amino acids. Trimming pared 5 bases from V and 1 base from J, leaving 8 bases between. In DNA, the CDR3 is TGTGCCAGCAGCGAGGCTTTTAACTATGGCTACACCTTC. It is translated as CASSEAFNYGYTF.

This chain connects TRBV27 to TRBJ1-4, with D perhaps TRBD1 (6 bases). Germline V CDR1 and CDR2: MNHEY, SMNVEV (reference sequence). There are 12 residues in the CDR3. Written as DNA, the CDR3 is TGTGCGGCGGGGGCGTTTCGTGAAAAACTGTTTTTT. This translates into CAAGAFREKLFF.

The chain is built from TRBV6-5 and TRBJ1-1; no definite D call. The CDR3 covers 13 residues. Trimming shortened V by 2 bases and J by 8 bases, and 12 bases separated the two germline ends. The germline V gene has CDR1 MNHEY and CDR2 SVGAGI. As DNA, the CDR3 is TGTGCCAGCAGTTACCTTCCTATCGGGGAAGCTTTCTTT. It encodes CASSYLPIGEAFF.

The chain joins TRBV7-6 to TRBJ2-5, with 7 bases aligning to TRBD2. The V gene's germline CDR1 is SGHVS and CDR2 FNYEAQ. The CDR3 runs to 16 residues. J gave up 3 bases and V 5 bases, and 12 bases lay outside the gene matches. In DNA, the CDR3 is TGTGCCAGCAGCCAAGCCCCGGCGACTAGCAAAGAGACCCAGTACTTC. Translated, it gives CASSQAPATSKETQYF.

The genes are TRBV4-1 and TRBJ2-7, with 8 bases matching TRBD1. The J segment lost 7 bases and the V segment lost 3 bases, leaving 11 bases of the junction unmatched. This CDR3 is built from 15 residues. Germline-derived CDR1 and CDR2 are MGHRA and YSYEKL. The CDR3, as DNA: TGCGCCAGCAGCCACCGTGTGGACAGGGAGGAAGAGCAGTACTTC. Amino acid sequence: CASSHRVDREEEQYF.

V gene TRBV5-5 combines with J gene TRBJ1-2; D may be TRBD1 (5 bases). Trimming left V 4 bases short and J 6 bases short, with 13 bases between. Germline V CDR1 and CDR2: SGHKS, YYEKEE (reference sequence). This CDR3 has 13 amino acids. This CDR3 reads CASSTGPGDGYTF. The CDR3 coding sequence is TGTGCCAGCAGCACCGGGCCGGGGGATGGCTACACCTTC.

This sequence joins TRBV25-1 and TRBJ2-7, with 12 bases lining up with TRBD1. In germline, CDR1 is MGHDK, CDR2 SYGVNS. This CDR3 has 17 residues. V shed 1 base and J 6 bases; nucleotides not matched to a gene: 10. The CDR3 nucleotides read TGTGCCAGCAGTGAATCACTTCCCGGGACAGGGGGCTTCGAGCAGTACTTC. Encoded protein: CASSESLPGTGGFEQYF.

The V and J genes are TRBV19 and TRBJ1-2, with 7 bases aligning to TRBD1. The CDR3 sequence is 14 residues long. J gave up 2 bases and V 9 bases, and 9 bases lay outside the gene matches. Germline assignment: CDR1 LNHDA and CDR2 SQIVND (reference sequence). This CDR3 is CASSGAGGNYGYTF. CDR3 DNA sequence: TGTGCCAGCTCGGGGGCAGGGGGGAACTATGGCTACACCTTC. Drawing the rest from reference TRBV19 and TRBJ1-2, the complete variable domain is DGGITQSPKYLFRKEGQNVTLSCEQNLNHDAMYWYRQDPGQGLRLIYYSQIVNDFQKGDIAEGYSVSREKKESFPLTVTSAQKNPTAFYLCASSGAGGNYGYTFGSGTRLTVV.

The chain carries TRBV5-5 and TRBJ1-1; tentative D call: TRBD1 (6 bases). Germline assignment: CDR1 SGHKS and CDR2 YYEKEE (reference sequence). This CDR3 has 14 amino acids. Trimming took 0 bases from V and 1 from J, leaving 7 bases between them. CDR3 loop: CASSLDRANTEAFF. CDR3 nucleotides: TGTGCCAGCAGCTTGGACAGGGCGAACACTGAAGCTTTCTTT.

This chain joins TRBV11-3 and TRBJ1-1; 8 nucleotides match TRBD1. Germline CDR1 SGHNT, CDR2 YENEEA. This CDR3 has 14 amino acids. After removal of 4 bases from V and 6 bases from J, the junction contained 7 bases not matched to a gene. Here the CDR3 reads CASSYQQGVAEAFF. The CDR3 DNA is TGTGCCAGCAGCTACCAACAGGGGGTGGCTGAAGCTTTCTTT.

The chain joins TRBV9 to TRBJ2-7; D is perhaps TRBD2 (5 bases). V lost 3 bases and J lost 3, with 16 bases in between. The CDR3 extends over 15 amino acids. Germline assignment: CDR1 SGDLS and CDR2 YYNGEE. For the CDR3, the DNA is TGTGCCAGCAGCGGCGGAGGTCGGAGGATCTACGAGCAGTACTTC. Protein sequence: CASSGGGRRIYEQYF.

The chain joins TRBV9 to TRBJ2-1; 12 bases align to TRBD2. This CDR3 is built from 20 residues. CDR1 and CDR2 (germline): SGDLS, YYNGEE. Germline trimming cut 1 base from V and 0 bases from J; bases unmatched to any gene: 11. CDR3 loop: CASSVYGTSGFTPSYNEQFF. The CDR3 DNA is TGTGCCAGCAGCGTATATGGGACTAGCGGGTTTACCCCCTCCTACAATGAGCAGTTCTTC.

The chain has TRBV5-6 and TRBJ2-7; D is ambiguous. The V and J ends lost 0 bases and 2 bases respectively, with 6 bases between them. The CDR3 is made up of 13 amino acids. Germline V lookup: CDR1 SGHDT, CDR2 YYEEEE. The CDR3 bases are TGTGCCAGCAGCTTGGTAACGGCCTACGAGCAGTACTTC. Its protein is CASSLVTAYEQYF. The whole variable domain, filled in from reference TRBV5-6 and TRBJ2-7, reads DAGVTQSPTHLIKTRGQQVTLRCSPKSGHDTVSWYQQALGQGPQFIFQYYEEEERQRGNFPDRFSGHQFPNYSSELNVNALLLGDSALYLCASSLVTAYEQYFGPGTRLTVT.

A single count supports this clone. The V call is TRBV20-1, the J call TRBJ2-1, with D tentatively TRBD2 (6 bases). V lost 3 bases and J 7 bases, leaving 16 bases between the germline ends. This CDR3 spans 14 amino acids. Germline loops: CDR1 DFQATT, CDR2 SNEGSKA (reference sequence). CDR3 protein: CSASPGAGSNEQFF. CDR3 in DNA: TGCAGTGCTAGTCCGGGAGCCGGGAGTAATGAGCAGTTCTTC.

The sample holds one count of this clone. The CDR3 region is CASSSLRSGGNTGELFF. The CDR3 region has the DNA TGTGCCAGCAGCTCCCTACGTTCCGGGGGGAACACCGGGGAGCTGTTTTTT. The chain combines TRBV7-2 with TRBJ2-2; tentative D call: TRBD2 (6 bases). This CDR3 is 17 amino acids long. Between the trimmed V and J ends, which lost 4 bases and 1 base, there was a span of 16 bases. Per the germline V gene, CDR1 is SGHTA and CDR2 is FQGNSA.

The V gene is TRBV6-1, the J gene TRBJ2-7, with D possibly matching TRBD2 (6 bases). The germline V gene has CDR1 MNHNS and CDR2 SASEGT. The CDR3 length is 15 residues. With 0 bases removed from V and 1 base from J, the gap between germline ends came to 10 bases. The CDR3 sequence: CASSEAPRESYEQYF. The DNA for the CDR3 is TGTGCCAGCAGTGAAGCGCCGCGGGAATCCTACGAGCAGTACTTC.

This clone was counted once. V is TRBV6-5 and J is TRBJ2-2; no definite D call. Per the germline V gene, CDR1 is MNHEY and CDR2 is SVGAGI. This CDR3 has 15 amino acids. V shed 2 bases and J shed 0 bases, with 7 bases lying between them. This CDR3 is CASSYEPPNTGELFF. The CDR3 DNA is TGTGCCAGCAGTTACGAGCCGCCGAACACCGGGGAGCTGTTTTTT.

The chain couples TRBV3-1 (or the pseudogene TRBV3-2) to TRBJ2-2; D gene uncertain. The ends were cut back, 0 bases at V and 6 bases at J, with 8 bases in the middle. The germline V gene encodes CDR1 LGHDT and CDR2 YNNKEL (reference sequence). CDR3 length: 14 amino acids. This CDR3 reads CASSQDTVAGELFF. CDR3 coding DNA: TGTGCCAGCAGCCAAGATACGGTTGCCGGGGAGCTGTTTTTT.

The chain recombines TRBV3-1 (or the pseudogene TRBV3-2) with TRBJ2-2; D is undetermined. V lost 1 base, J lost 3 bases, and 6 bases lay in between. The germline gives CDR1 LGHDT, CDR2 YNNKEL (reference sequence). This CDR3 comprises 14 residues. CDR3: CASSQGTDTGELFF. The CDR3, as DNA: TGTGCCAGCAGCCAAGGAACGGACACCGGGGAGCTGTTTTTT.

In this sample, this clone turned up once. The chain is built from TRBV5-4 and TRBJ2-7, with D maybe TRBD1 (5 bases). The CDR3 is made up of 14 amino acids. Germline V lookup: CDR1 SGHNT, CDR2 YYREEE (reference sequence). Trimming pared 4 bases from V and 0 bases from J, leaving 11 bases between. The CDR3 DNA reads TGTGCCAGCAGCCAAGGGGTCAGCTCCTACGAGCAGTACTTC. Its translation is CASSQGVSSYEQYF.

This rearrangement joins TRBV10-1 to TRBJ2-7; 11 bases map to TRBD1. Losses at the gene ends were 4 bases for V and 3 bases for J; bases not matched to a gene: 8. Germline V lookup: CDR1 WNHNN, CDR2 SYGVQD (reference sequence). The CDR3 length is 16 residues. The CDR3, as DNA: TGCGCCAGCAGTGCCGGTTGGGACAGGGGGGACTACGAGCAGTACTTC. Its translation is CASSAGWDRGDYEQYF.

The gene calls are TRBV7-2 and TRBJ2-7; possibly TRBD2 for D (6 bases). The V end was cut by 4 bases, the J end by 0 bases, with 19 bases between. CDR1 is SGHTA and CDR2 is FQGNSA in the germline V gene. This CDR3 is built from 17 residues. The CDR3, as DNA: TGTGCCAGCAGCTCCCGGCGCGCGGGACTGAGCTCCTACGAGCAGTACTTC. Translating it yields CASSSRRAGLSSYEQYF. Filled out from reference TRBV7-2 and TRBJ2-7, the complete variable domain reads GAGVSQSPSNKVTEKGKDVELRCDPISGHTALYWYRQSLGQGLEFLIYFQGNSAPDKSGLPSDRFSAERTGGSVSTLTIQRTQQEDSAVYLCASSSRRAGLSSYEQYFGPGTRLTVT.